Described below is a single T cell receptor beta chain sequence and its context. Original handling: Reference gene primer amplification in the assay estimated nucleated cell counts. Profiling relied on immunoSEQ multiplex PCR, and the TCRdb table lists in-frame clones only, not all of them. Clone size and V and J calls were adopted from that table, with D and trimming inferred from the DNA. The sample holds roughly 230,000 clones, around nine tenths seen once. While infection was still active, Seattle patients were enrolled and then followed longitudinally. These data belong to a study of blood T cell repertoires in COVID-19. Study-wide background: COVID-19 samples, acute and convalescent, were from the United States, Italy and Spain. T cells, B-cell-depleted T cells, or PBMCs provided the cDNA or gDNA that served as material.

Trimming pared 0 bases from V and 5 bases from J, leaving 10 bases between. Per germline, CDR1 SGHDN and CDR2 FVKESK. The CDR3 contains 14 residues. The TCR was taken from a man aged 25-45 years with COVID-19, enrolled during active disease. Sequencing was carried out using peripheral blood. The rearrangement joins TRBV14 to TRBJ2-5; D remains ambiguous. CDR3 sequence reads: CASSQDLVRETQYF. CDR3 DNA: TGTGCCAGCAGCCAAGATCTGGTGCGGGAGACCCAGTACTTC.